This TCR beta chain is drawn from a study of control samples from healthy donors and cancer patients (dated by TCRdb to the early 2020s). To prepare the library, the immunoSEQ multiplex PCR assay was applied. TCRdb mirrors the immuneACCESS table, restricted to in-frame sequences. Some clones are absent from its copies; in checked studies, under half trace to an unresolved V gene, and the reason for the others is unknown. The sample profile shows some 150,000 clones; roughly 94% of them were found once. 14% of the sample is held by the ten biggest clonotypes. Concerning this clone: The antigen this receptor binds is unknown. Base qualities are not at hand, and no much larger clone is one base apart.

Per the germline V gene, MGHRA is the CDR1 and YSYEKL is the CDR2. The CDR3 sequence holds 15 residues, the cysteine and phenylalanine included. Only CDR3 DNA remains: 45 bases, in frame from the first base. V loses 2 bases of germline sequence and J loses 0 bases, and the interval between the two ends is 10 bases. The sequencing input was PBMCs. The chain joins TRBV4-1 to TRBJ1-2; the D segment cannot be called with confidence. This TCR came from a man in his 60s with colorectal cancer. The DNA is TGCGCCAGCAGCCAACGGGTAGGAGCTAACTATGGCTACACCTTC. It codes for CASSQRVGANYGYTF.